This TCR beta chain was recovered during a study of blood T cell repertoires in COVID-19. There are 13 residues in the CDR3. V lost 5 bases and J 9 bases, leaving 14 bases between the germline ends. Germline V CDR1 and CDR2: LNHDA, SQIVND (reference sequence). This clone was observed a handful of times. TCRdb's table, derived via immunoSEQ multiplex PCR, lists solely in-frame clones and lacks some. The sample carries around 160,000 clones, about 81% recorded once. The specimen was peripheral blood. The sequence was obtained from a human donor in a cohort sampled during active COVID-19. This chain links TRBV19 with TRBJ2-1, with D perhaps TRBD1 (6 bases). The CDR3 nucleotides are TGTGCCAGTAGTCTCACAGGGTACCGTGAGCAGTTCTTC. Protein: CASSLTGYREQFF.